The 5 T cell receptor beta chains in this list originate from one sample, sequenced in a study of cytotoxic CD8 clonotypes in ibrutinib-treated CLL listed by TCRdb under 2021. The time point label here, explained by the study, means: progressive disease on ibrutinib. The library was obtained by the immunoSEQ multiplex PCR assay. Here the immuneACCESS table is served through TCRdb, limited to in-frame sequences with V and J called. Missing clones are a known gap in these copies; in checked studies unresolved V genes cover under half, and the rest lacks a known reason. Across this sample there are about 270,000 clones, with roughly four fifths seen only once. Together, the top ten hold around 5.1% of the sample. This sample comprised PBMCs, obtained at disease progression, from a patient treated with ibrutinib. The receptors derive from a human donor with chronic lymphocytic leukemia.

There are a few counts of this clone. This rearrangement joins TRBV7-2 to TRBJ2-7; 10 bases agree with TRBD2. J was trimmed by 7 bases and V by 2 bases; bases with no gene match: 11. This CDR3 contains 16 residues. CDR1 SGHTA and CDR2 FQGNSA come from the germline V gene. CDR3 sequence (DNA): TGTGCCAGCAGCTTATTTCCCAGCGGGGGGGCGCAAGAGCAGTACTTC. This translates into CASSLFPSGGAQEQYF.

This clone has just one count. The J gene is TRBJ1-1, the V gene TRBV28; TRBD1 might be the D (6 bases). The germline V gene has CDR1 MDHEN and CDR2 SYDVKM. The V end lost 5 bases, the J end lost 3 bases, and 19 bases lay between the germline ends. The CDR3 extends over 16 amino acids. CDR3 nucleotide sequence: TGTGCCAGCAGTCACAACAGGGCGGGGTTGCACACTGAAGCTTTCTTT. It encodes CASSHNRAGLHTEAFF. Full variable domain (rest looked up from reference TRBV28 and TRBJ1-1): DVKVTQSSRYLVKRTGEKVFLECVQDMDHENMFWYRQDPGLGLRLIYFSYDVKMKEKGDIPEGYSVSREKKERFSLILESASTNQTSMYLCASSHNRAGLHTEAFFGQGTRLTVV.

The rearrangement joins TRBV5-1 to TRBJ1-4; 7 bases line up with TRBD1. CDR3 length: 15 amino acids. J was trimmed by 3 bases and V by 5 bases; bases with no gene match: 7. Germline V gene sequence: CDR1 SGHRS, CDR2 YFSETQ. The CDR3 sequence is CASSPGDRANEKLFF. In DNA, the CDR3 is TGCGCCAGCAGTCCCGGGGACAGAGCTAATGAAAAACTGTTTTTT. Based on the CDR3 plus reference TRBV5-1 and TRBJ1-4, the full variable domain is KAGVTQTPRYLIKTRGQQVTLSCSPISGHRSVSWYQQTPGQGLQFLFEYFSETQRNKGNFPGRFSGRQFSNSRSEMNVSTLELGDSALYLCASSPGDRANEKLFFGSGTQLSVL.

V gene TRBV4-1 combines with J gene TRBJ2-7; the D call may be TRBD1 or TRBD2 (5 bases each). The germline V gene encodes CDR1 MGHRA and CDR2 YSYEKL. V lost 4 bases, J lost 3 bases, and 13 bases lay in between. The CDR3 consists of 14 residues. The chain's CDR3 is CASSPRDGYYEQYF. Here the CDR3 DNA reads TGCGCCAGCAGCCCACGGGACGGATACTACGAGCAGTACTTC.

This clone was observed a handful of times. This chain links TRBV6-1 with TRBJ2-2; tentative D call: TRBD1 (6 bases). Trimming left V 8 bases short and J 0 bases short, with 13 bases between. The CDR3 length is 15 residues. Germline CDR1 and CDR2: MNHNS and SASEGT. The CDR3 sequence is CASGGHSANTGELFF. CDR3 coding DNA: TGTGCCAGCGGGGGACATTCCGCGAACACCGGGGAGCTGTTTTTT.